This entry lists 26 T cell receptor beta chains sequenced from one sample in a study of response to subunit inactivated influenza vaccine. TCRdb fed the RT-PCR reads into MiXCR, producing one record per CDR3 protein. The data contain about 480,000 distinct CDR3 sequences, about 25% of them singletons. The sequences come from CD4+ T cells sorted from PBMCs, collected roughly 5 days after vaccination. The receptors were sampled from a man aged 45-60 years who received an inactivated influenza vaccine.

CDR3 nucleotide sequence: TGCAGTGCTAGAACTGGGAGCGGATTCGGGGACGAGCAGTACTTC. It translates to CSARTGSGFGDEQYF. The chain uses TRBV20-1 and TRBJ2-7; possibly TRBD2 for D (5 bases). V lost 2 bases to trimming and J lost 5 bases, with 19 bases between them. CDR1 DFQATT and CDR2 SNEGSKA come from the germline V gene (reference sequence). The length of the CDR3 is 15 residues.

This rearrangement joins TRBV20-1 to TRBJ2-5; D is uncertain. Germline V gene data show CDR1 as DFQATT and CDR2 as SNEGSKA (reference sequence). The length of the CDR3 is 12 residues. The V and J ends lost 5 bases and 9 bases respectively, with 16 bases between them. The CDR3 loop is CSAVDPPTAQYF. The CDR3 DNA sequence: TGCAGTGCTGTAGATCCTCCAACGGCCCAGTACTTC.

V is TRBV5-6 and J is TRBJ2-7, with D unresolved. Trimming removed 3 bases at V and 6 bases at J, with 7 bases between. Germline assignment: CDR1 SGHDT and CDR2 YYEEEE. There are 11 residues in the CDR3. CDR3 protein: CASSSLGEQYF. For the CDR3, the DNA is TGTGCCAGCAGCTCCTTGGGCGAGCAGTACTTC.

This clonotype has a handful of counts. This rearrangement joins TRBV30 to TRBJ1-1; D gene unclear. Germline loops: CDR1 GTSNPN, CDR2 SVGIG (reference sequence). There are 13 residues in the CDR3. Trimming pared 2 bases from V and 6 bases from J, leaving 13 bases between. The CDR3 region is CAWSRLAYPEAFF. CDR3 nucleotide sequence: TGTGCCTGGAGTCGGCTAGCGTACCCTGAAGCTTTCTTT.

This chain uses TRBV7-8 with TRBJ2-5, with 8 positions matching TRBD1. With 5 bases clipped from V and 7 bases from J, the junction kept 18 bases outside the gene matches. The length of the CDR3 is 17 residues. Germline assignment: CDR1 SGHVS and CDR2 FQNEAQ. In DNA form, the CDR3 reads TGTGCCAGCAGCACGAGTCCGTGGACAGGGAGACGTAGGACCCAGTACTTC. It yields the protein CASSTSPWTGRRRTQYF.

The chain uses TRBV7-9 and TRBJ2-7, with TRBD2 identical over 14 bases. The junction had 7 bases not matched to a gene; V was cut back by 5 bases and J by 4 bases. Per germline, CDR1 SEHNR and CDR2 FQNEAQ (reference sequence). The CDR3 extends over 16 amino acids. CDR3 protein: CASSAGLAGEVYEQYF. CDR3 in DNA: TGTGCCAGCAGCGCGGGACTAGCGGGAGAGGTATACGAGCAGTACTTC.

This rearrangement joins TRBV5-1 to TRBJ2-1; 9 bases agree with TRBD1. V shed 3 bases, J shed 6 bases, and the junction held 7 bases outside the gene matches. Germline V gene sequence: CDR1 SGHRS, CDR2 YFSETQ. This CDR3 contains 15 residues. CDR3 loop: CASSYGTGPSNEQFF. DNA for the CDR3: TGCGCCAGCAGCTACGGGACAGGGCCATCCAATGAGCAGTTCTTC. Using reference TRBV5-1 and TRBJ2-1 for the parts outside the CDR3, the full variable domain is KAGVTQTPRYLIKTRGQQVTLSCSPISGHRSVSWYQQTPGQGLQFLFEYFSETQRNKGNFPGRFSGRQFSNSRSEMNVSTLELGDSALYLCASSYGTGPSNEQFFGPGTRLTVL.

CDR3 DNA: TGTGCCAGCAGTCAGGGAGCGGGTCTAAGCTCCTACAATGAGCAGTTCTTC. Protein sequence: CASSQGAGLSSYNEQFF. This sequence joins TRBV11-1 and TRBJ2-1, with D maybe TRBD2 (6 bases). The germline V gene encodes CDR1 SGHAT and CDR2 FQDESV (reference sequence). Trimming cost V 6 bases and J 0 bases, with 18 bases left between them. The CDR3 is made up of 17 amino acids. Complete variable domain (other parts from reference TRBV11-1 and TRBJ2-1): EAEVAQSPRYKITEKSQAVAFWCDPISGHATLYWYRQILGQGPELLVQFQDESVVDDSQLPKDRFSAERLKGVDSTLKIQPAELGDSAMYLCASSQGAGLSSYNEQFFGPGTRLTVL.

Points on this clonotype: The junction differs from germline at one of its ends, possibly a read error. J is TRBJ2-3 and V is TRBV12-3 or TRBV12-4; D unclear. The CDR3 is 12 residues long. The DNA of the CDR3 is TGTGCCAGCAGTTTAAGTCTTGGTCGATGGACCTTT. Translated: CASSLSLGRWTF.

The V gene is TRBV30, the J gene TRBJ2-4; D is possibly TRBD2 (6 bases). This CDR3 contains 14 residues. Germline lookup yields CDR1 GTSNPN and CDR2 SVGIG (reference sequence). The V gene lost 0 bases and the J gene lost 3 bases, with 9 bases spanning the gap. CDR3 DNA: TGTGCCTGGAGTGTACGGGGAGGCAAAAACATTCAGTACTTC. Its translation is CAWSVRGGKNIQYF.

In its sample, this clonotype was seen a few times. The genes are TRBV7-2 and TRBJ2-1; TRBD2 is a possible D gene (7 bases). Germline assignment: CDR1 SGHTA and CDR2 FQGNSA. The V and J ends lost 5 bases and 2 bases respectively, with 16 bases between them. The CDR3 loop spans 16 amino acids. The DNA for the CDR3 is TGTGCCAGCAGCCCGGGGGGCGGGCGTACCTACAATGAGCAGTTCTTC. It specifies CASSPGGGRTYNEQFF.

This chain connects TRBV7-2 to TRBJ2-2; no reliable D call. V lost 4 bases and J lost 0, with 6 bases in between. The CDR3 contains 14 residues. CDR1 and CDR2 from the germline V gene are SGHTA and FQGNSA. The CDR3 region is CASSSTANTGELFF. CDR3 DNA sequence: TGTGCCAGCAGCTCTACAGCGAACACCGGGGAGCTGTTTTTT. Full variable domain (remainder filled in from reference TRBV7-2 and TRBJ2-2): GAGVSQSPSNKVTEKGKDVELRCDPISGHTALYWYRQSLGQGLEFLIYFQGNSAPDKSGLPSDRFSAERTGGSVSTLTIQRTQQEDSAVYLCASSSTANTGELFFGEGSRLTVL.

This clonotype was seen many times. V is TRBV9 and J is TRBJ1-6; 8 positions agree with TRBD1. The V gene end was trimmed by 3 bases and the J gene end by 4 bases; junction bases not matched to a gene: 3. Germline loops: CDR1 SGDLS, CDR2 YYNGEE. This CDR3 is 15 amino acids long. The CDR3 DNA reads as TGTGCCAGCAGCGCCGGGACAGGATATAATTCACCCCTCCACTTT. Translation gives CASSAGTGYNSPLHF.

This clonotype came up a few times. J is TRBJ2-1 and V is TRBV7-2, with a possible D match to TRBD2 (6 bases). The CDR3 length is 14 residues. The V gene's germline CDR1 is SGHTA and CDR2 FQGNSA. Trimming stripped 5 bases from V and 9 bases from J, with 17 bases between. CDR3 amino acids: CASSPLRGIGEQFF. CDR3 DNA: TGTGCCAGCAGCCCCCTTCGGGGGATTGGTGAGCAGTTCTTC.

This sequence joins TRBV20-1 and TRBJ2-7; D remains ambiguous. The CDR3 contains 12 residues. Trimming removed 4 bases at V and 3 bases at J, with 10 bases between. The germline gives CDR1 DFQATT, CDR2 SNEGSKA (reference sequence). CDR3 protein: CSAKQSDYEQYF. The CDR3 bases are TGCAGTGCTAAACAGTCGGACTACGAGCAGTACTTC.

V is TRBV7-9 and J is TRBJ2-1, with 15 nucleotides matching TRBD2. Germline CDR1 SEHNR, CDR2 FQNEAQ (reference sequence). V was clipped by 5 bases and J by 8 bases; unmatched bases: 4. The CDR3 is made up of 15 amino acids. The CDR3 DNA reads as TGTGCCAGCAGCCCGGGACTAGCGGGAGGTCATGAGCAGTTCTTC. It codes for CASSPGLAGGHEQFF.

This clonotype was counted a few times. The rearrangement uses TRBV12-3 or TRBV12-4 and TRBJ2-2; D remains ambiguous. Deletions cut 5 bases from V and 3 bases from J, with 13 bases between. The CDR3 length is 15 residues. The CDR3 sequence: CASSKGLTDTGELFF. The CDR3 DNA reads TGTGCCAGCAGTAAGGGATTAACGGACACCGGGGAGCTGTTTTTT.

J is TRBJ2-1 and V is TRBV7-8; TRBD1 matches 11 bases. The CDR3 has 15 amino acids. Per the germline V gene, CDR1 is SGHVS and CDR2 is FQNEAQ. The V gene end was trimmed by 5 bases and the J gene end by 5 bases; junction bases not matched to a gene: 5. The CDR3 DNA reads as TGTGCCAGCAGCCGGGACAGGGGGAGGGACAATGAGCAGTTCTTC. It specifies CASSRDRGRDNEQFF.

The CDR3 nucleotides are TGTGCCAGCACCCGAGGGAAGACCCAGTACTTC. Amino acid sequence: CASTRGKTQYF. The chain recombines TRBV6-2 or TRBV6-3 with TRBJ2-5, with a tentative D call TRBD2 (5 bases). The CDR3 has 11 residues. The V end was cut by 7 bases, the J end by 6 bases, with 9 bases between. CDR1 is MNHEY, CDR2 SVGEGT, per germline.

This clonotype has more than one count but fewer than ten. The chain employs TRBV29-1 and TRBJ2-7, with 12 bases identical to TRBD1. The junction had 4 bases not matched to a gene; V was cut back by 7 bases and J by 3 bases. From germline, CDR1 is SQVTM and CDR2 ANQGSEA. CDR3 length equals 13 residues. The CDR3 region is CSGGQGANYEQYF. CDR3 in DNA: TGCAGCGGGGGACAGGGGGCGAACTACGAGCAGTACTTC.

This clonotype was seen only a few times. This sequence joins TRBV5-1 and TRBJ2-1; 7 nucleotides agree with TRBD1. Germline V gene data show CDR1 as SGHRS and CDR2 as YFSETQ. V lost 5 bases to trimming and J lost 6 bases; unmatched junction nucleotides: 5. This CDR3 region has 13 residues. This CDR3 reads CASSRDSLNEQFF. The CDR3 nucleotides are TGCGCCAGCAGTCGGGACAGCCTCAATGAGCAGTTCTTC.

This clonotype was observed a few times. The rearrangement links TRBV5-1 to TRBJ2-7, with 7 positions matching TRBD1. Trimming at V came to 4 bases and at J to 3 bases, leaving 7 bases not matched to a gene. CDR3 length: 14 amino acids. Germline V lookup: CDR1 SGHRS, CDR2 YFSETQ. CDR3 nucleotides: TGCGCCAGCAGCGCATCCGGGACAGACTACGAGCAGTACTTC. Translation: CASSASGTDYEQYF.

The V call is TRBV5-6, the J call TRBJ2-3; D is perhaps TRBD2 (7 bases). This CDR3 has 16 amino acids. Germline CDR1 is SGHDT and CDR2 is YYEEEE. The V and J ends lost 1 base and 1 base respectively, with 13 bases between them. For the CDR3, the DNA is TGTGCCAGCAGCTTGAATGGGGGGGCGCGCACAGATACGCAGTATTTT. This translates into CASSLNGGARTDTQYF.

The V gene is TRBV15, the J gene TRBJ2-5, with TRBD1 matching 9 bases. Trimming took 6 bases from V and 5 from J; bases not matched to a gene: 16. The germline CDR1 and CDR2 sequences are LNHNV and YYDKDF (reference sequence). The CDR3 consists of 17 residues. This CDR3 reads CATSTIPMDRGVETQYF. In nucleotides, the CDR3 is TGTGCCACCAGTACCATACCCATGGACAGGGGAGTGGAGACCCAGTACTTC.

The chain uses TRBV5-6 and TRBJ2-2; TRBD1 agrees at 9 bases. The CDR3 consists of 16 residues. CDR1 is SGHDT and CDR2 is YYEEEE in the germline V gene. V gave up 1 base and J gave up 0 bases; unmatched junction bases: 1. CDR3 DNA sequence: TGTGCCAGCAGCTTGTACAGGGGGCCGAACACCGGGGAGCTGTTTTTT. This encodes CASSLYRGPNTGELFF.

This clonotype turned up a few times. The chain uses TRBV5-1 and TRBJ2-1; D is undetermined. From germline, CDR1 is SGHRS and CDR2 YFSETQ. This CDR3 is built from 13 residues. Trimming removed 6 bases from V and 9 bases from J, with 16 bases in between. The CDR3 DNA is TGCGCCAGCACCACGTCGGGCGGCGGTGAGCAGTTCTTC. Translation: CASTTSGGGEQFF.